This T cell receptor (beta chain) was captured in a study of blood T cell repertoires in COVID-19. Across the whole study: There were acute and convalescent COVID-19 samples, and they came from the United States, Italy and Spain. T cells, B-cell-depleted T cells, or PBMCs provided the cDNA or gDNA that served as material.

Source study methods: Amplification with reference gene primers provided the estimates of nucleated cell counts. Produced via immunoSEQ multiplex PCR; TCRdb's table is partial and in-frame only. V and J calls and clone size are given by that table; D and trimming were obtained from the DNA. The sample yields about 45,000 clones, 85% seen once. Per germline, CDR1 LNHDA and CDR2 SQIVND (reference sequence). This CDR3 comprises 16 residues. V shed 9 bases, J shed 0 bases, and the junction held 8 bases outside the gene matches. Sequenced material: peripheral blood. The origin of this receptor is a man aged 50 to 60 with active COVID-19. J is TRBJ2-1 and V is TRBV19; 10 bases align to TRBD2. DNA of the CDR3: TGTGCCAGCCGGGGGCTAGCGGGAGTCTCCTACAATGAGCAGTTCTTC. Its protein product is CASRGLAGVSYNEQFF.